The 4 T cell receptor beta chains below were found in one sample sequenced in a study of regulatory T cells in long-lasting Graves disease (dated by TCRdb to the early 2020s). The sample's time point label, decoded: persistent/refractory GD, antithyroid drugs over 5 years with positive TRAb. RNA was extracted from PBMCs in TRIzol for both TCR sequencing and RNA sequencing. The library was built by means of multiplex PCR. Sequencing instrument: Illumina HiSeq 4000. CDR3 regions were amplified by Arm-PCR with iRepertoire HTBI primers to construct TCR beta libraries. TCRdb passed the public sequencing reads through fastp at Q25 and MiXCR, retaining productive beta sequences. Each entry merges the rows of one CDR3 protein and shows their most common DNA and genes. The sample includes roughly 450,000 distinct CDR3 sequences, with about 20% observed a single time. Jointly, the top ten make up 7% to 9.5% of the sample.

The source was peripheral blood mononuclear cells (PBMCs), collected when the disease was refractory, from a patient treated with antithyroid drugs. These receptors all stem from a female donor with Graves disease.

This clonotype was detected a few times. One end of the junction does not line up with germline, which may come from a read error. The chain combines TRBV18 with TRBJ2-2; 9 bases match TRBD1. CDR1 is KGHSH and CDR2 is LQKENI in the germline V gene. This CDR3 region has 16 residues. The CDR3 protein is CASSPRRTGVAGELFF. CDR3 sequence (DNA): TGTGCCAGCTCACCACGACGGACAGGGGTGGCCGGGGAGTTGTTTTTT.

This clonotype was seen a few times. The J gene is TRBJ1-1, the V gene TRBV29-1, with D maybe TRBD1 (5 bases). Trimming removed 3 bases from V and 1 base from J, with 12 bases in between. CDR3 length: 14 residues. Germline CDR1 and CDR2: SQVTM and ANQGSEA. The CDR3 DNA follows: TGCAGCGTTGAGGGGGGGAAGGGGAACACTGAAGCTTTCTTT. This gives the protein CSVEGGKGNTEAFF.

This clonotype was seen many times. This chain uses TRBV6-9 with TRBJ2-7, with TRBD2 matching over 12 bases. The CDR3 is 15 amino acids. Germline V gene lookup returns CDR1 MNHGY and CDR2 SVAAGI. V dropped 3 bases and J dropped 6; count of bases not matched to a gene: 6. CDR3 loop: CASSYSRGLAGEQYF. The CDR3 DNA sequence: TGTGCCAGCAGTTACTCCCGGGGACTAGCGGGCGAGCAGTACTTC.

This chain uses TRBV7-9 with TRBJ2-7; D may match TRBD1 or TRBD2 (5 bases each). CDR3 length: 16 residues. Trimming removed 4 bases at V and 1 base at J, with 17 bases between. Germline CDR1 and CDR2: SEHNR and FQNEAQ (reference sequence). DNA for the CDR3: TGTGCCAGCAGCTCCTCAAGGGACCAACCATCCTACGAGCAGTACTTC. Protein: CASSSSRDQPSYEQYF.